The next 6 T cell receptor beta chains were all read from a single sample in a study of T cell repertoires in cytomegalovirus infection. TCRdb re-analysed the reads in MiXCR, keeping a single row per CDR3 protein. This table has some 180,000 distinct CDR3 sequences, 7.5% to 10% appearing once. The sequencing sample was made of PBMCs. The origin of the receptors is a human donor in good health (CMV status not recorded). Some clones in this sample may be carry-over from other donors' samples.

This clonotype has at least ten counts. The rearrangement uses TRBV7-2 and TRBJ2-1; D is perhaps TRBD1 (5 bases). V lost 3 bases to trimming and J lost 0 bases, with 21 bases between them. The CDR3 sequence is 19 residues long. CDR1 and CDR2 from the germline V gene are SGHTA and FQGNSA. CDR3 loop: CASSFPSARAESSYNEQFF. CDR3 DNA sequence: TGTGCCAGCAGCTTCCCAAGCGCCAGGGCGGAAAGCTCCTACAATGAGCAGTTCTTC.

V gene TRBV29-1 combines with J gene TRBJ1-5; 7 nucleotides agree with TRBD1. Trimming cost V 4 bases and J 6 bases; bases outside gene matches: 9. This CDR3 spans 14 amino acids. The V gene's germline CDR1 is SQVTM and CDR2 ANQGSEA. CDR3 nucleotide sequence: TGCAGCGTTGGGGAGGGGGCAGTAGGTCAGCCCCAGCATTTT. Translated, it gives CSVGEGAVGQPQHF.

V gene TRBV28 combines with J gene TRBJ1-1; TRBD1 agrees at 8 bases. The CDR3 length is 15 residues. J lost 6 bases, V lost 4 bases, and 10 bases had no gene match. Germline V gene lookup returns CDR1 MDHEN and CDR2 SYDVKM. CDR3 loop: CASSSIRTGMPEAFF. Here the CDR3 DNA reads TGTGCCAGCAGTTCGATCAGGACAGGGATGCCTGAAGCTTTCTTT.

The rearrangement links TRBV3-1 to TRBJ2-1; unclear D gene. V lost 4 bases to trimming and J lost 6 bases, with 7 bases between them. This CDR3 region has 12 residues. Germline V gene lookup returns CDR1 LGHDT and CDR2 YNNKEL (reference sequence). The CDR3 reads CASSPGPNEQFF. The CDR3 DNA reads TGTGCCAGCAGCCCCGGACCCAATGAGCAGTTCTTC.

The table lists this clonotype with a few counts. One end of the junction is discordant with germline, which a read error may explain. The rearrangement links TRBV30 to TRBJ2-1; 10 positions agree with TRBD2. Germline V lookup: CDR1 GTSNPN, CDR2 SVGIG (reference sequence). The CDR3 runs 12 residues. CDR3 in DNA: TGTGCCTGGATCTTAAGCGGGGGGGCCTCCTACTTC. This sequence encodes CAWILSGGASYF.

This clonotype was observed many times. V gene TRBV7-2 combines with J gene TRBJ2-5; a weak D match, TRBD1 (6 bases). Germline V gene sequence: CDR1 SGHTA, CDR2 FQGNSA. The ends were cut back, 5 bases at V and 10 bases at J, with 20 bases in the middle. The CDR3 is made up of 14 amino acids. In nucleotides, the CDR3 is TGTGCCAGCAGCCTACCCCGACAGGCGGGTAACCAGTACTTC. Translation gives CASSLPRQAGNQYF.